This T cell receptor (beta chain) emerged from a study of T cells after yellow fever vaccination. This clonotype was seen more than once but under ten times. What it recognizes is unknown. General study points: Secondary responses were weaker yet peaked faster, day 5 versus 15. Abundant bulk-population clonotypes could contaminate the FACS-sorted repertoires.

The CDR3 loop spans 15 amino acids. V shed 1 base and J 13 bases; nucleotides not matched to a gene: 8. Germline V gives CDR1 SGHTA, CDR2 FQGNSA. Universal primer sites and UMIs were introduced during 5'RACE template-switching synthesis of TCR cDNA. TCRdb ran MiXCR on the 5' RACE reads and lists one entry per CDR3 protein. The sample yields 300,000 to 400,000 distinct CDR3 sequences, 9.5% to 15% seen once. This receptor was obtained from a man younger than 35 who received the YFV17D yellow fever vaccine. The rearrangement joins TRBV7-2 to TRBJ1-6; 9 bases are shared with TRBD1. Here the sequenced sample was CD4+ T cells sorted from PBMCs, taken 15 days after the yellow fever booster vaccination. For the CDR3, the DNA is TGTGCCAGCAGCTTAGTCGGGGACAGGGAAATCCCCCTCCACTTT. Its translation is CASSLVGDREIPLHF.